These 3 T cell receptor beta chains were all obtained from the same sample, sequenced in a study of blood T cell repertoires in COVID-19. Method: immunoSEQ multiplex PCR; TCRdb's copy keeps in-frame clones and lacks some. The data contain about 91,000 clones, 88% of them singletons. The sequenced sample consisted of peripheral blood. The source is a woman aged 80 or older with active COVID-19.

The rearrangement links TRBV3-1 (or the pseudogene TRBV3-2) to TRBJ2-1; 12 bases are shared with TRBD2. This CDR3 contains 16 residues. V dropped 4 bases and J dropped 9; count of bases not matched to a gene: 10. Germline V gene lookup returns CDR1 LGHDT and CDR2 YNNKEL (reference sequence). CDR3 DNA sequence: TGTGCCAGCAGCCCTTCGACTAGCGGGAGTTTCGGTGAGCAGTTCTTC. Protein sequence: CASSPSTSGSFGEQFF.

The chain carries TRBV2 and TRBJ2-7; TRBD2 agrees at 11 bases. Trimming at V came to 3 bases and at J to 4 bases, leaving 2 bases not matched to a gene. CDR1 is SNHLY and CDR2 is FYNNEI in the germline V gene. This CDR3 is 14 amino acids long. The CDR3 nucleotides read TGTGCCAGCAGTGACAGGACTAGCGGGTACGAGCAGTACTTC. Translating it yields CASSDRTSGYEQYF.

The chain employs TRBV4-3 and TRBJ1-2; D is undetermined. V was shortened by 1 base and J by 6 bases, with 12 bases between the two germline ends. This CDR3 is 14 amino acids long. Germline V gene lookup returns CDR1 LGHNA and CDR2 YSLEER. As DNA, the CDR3 is TGCGCCAGCAGCCAAGTGGCGGGGAGGGATGGCTACACCTTC. Translation: CASSQVAGRDGYTF.